A single sample gave rise to the 25 T cell receptor beta chains below, sequenced in a study of blood T cell repertoires in COVID-19. TCRdb keeps only in-frame clones here, not all; method: immunoSEQ multiplex PCR. This table holds roughly 90,000 clones, less than 85% found once. Specimen: peripheral blood. All receptors derive from a woman aged 70-85 years with acute or convalescent COVID-19.

This chain uses TRBV5-1 with TRBJ2-1, with 10 bases that match TRBD2. Germline loops: CDR1 SGHRS, CDR2 YFSETQ. V lost 3 bases, J lost 5 bases, and 8 bases stayed unmatched. The CDR3 runs to 16 residues. CDR3 protein: CASSWWLAGVDNEQFF. The DNA of the CDR3 is TGCGCCAGCAGCTGGTGGCTAGCGGGAGTCGACAATGAGCAGTTCTTC.

The chain employs TRBV28 and TRBJ1-1, with D unclear. The CDR3 is made up of 15 amino acids. CDR1 is MDHEN and CDR2 is SYDVKM in the germline V gene. Trimming cost V 6 bases and J 1 base, with 15 bases left between them. The CDR3 here is CASRFLVFGNTEAFF. DNA of the CDR3: TGTGCCAGCAGGTTTCTAGTTTTCGGGAACACTGAAGCTTTCTTT.

This rearrangement joins TRBV7-2 to TRBJ1-2; 9 bases agree with TRBD1. Germline trimming cut 5 bases from V and 6 bases from J; bases unmatched to any gene: 7. CDR3 length: 14 amino acids. In germline, CDR1 is SGHTA, CDR2 FQGNSA. The CDR3 region is CASSANRDRDGYTF. In DNA, the CDR3 is TGTGCCAGCAGCGCAAACCGGGACAGGGATGGCTACACCTTC. Full variable domain (remainder filled in from reference TRBV7-2 and TRBJ1-2): GAGVSQSPSNKVTEKGKDVELRCDPISGHTALYWYRQSLGQGLEFLIYFQGNSAPDKSGLPSDRFSAERTGGSVSTLTIQRTQQEDSAVYLCASSANRDRDGYTFGSGTRLTVV.

The V and J genes are TRBV28 and TRBJ2-1; D uncertain. The CDR3 runs 13 residues. CDR1 and CDR2 from the germline V gene are MDHEN and SYDVKM. V lost 3 bases and J 1 base, leaving 4 bases between the germline ends. The CDR3 here is CASSFQSYNEQFF. The CDR3 bases are TGTGCCAGCAGTTTCCAGTCCTACAATGAGCAGTTCTTC.

The rearrangement uses TRBV28 and TRBJ1-2; 8 bases are shared with TRBD1. The germline V gene encodes CDR1 MDHEN and CDR2 SYDVKM. V dropped 7 bases and J dropped 7; count of bases not matched to a gene: 5. This CDR3 is built from 12 residues. The DNA for the CDR3 is TGTGCCAGCATGGGACAGGTGCTTGGCTACACCTTC. This sequence encodes CASMGQVLGYTF.

This clone was observed a single time. V is TRBV6-6 and J is TRBJ2-3; 8 positions match TRBD2. CDR3 size: 15 residues. Germline V gene data show CDR1 as MNHNY and CDR2 as SVGAGI (reference sequence). The V and J ends lost 6 bases and 3 bases, in that order; junction bases with no gene match: 8. Here the CDR3 DNA reads TGTGCCAGCAGCCTAAGCGGGAGTGGGACAGATACGCAGTATTTT. It codes for CASSLSGSGTDTQYF.

The chain combines TRBV3-1 (or the pseudogene TRBV3-2) with TRBJ1-5, with TRBD1 identical over 9 bases. Germline assignment: CDR1 LGHDT and CDR2 YNNKEL (reference sequence). The J segment lost 3 bases and the V segment lost 2 bases, leaving 5 bases of the junction unmatched. The CDR3 length is 16 residues. The CDR3 DNA reads TGTGCCAGCAGCCAAACGACAGGGGGACCCAATCAGCCCCAGCATTTT. Translation gives CASSQTTGGPNQPQHF.

The chain recombines TRBV20-1 with TRBJ2-1; 9 bases are shared with TRBD2. The CDR3 is 15 residues long. Germline values: CDR1 DFQATT, CDR2 SNEGSKA (reference sequence). V gave up 3 bases and J gave up 6 bases; unmatched junction bases: 9. CDR3 in amino acids: CSASSGRIVGNEQFF. The CDR3 DNA follows: TGCAGTGCTAGTAGCGGGAGAATCGTGGGCAATGAGCAGTTCTTC.

This chain joins TRBV5-6 and TRBJ1-3, with D uncertain. The germline V gene has CDR1 SGHDT and CDR2 YYEEEE. The CDR3 contains 14 residues. Deletions cut 1 base from V and 3 bases from J, with 8 bases between. Here the CDR3 DNA reads TGTGCCAGCAGCTTGACAGTCGGTGGAAACACCATATATTTT. Its protein is CASSLTVGGNTIYF. Full variable domain (missing parts from reference TRBV5-6 and TRBJ1-3): DAGVTQSPTHLIKTRGQQVTLRCSPKSGHDTVSWYQQALGQGPQFIFQYYEEEERQRGNFPDRFSGHQFPNYSSELNVNALLLGDSALYLCASSLTVGGNTIYFGEGSWLTVV.

The chain carries TRBV4-3 and TRBJ1-4; possible D gene TRBD1, 5 bases. CDR3 length: 15 residues. CDR1 is LGHNA and CDR2 is YSLEER in the germline V gene. Trimming pared 4 bases from V and 5 bases from J, leaving 14 bases between. CDR3 residues: CASSRLGAPNEKLFF. DNA for the CDR3: TGCGCCAGCAGCCGGTTAGGGGCCCCGAATGAAAAACTGTTTTTT.

The chain uses TRBV29-1 and TRBJ1-2; D gene unclear. The germline CDR1 and CDR2 sequences are SQVTM and ANQGSEA. Trimming removed 4 bases at V and 4 bases at J, with 13 bases between. CDR3 length: 13 amino acids. Written as DNA, the CDR3 is TGCAGCGTTGGGGAAACGGGGAGCTATGGCTACACCTTC. This codes for CSVGETGSYGYTF.

The chain uses TRBV9 and TRBJ1-1; a possible D gene is TRBD1 (5 bases). With 9 bases removed from V and 11 bases from J, the gap between germline ends came to 23 bases. CDR3 size: 13 residues. Germline CDR1 and CDR2: SGDLS and YYNGEE. CDR3 protein: CATVQWTHLVAFF. DNA of the CDR3: TGTGCCACTGTACAGTGGACACATTTAGTGGCTTTCTTT.

This chain joins TRBV6-1 and TRBJ2-3, with TRBD2 identical over 8 bases. The germline V gene encodes CDR1 MNHNS and CDR2 SASEGT. The CDR3 extends over 16 amino acids. Trimming cost V 2 bases and J 3 bases; bases outside gene matches: 7. Here the CDR3 DNA reads TGTGCCAGCAGTGAATCCGGGGGGGGCTCGACAGATACGCAGTATTTT. As protein: CASSESGGGSTDTQYF.

The CDR3 here is CASSIGSGQQETQYF. Here the CDR3 DNA reads TGTGCCAGTAGTATAGGGTCTGGACAGCAAGAGACCCAGTACTTC. The V gene is TRBV19, the J gene TRBJ2-5; D is possibly TRBD1 (6 bases). The CDR3 runs 15 residues. V shed 1 base and J shed 2 bases, with 11 bases lying between them. The germline CDR1 and CDR2 sequences are LNHDA and SQIVND (reference sequence).

This chain joins TRBV5-1 and TRBJ2-6, with 8 bases fitting TRBD1. Germline values: CDR1 SGHRS, CDR2 YFSETQ. The CDR3 runs 14 residues. Trimming at V came to 0 bases and at J to 11 bases, leaving 4 bases not matched to a gene. The DNA for the CDR3 is TGCGCCAGCAGCTTGGGGACAGGGCTCTACGTCCTGACTTTC. Protein sequence: CASSLGTGLYVLTF. The full variable domain, completed using reference TRBV5-1 and TRBJ2-6, is KAGVTQTPRYLIKTRGQQVTLSCSPISGHRSVSWYQQTPGQGLQFLFEYFSETQRNKGNFPGRFSGRQFSNSRSEMNVSTLELGDSALYLCASSLGTGLYVLTFGAGSRLTVL.

This clone has a single count. The chain uses TRBV20-1 and TRBJ2-3; D ambiguous. The ends were cut back, 6 bases at V and 6 bases at J, with 7 bases in the middle. The CDR3 is 10 residues long. Germline lookup yields CDR1 DFQATT and CDR2 SNEGSKA (reference sequence). CDR3: CSAIGDTQYF. The CDR3 bases are TGCAGTGCCATTGGCGATACGCAGTATTTT.

The chain uses TRBV19 and TRBJ2-7; 10 bases are a match to TRBD1. Per germline, CDR1 LNHDA and CDR2 SQIVND (reference sequence). This CDR3 is built from 15 residues. Unmatched junction bases numbered 11, after V lost 8 bases and J lost 4 bases. CDR3 in DNA: TGTGCCAGTCGTTCTTCCGGGACAGGGGTGTACGAGCAGTACTTC. This gives the protein CASRSSGTGVYEQYF.

The chain recombines TRBV6-2 or TRBV6-3 with TRBJ1-1; 8 bases are shared with TRBD1. This CDR3 has 15 amino acids. The V gene's germline CDR1 is MNHEY and CDR2 SVGEGT. V shed 4 bases and J 3 bases; nucleotides not matched to a gene: 7. The CDR3 coding sequence is TGTGCCAGCAGTTCCGCAGGACAGGGTGACACTGAAGCTTTCTTT. As protein: CASSSAGQGDTEAFF.

The chain links TRBV12-3 or TRBV12-4 to TRBJ1-1, with 7 nucleotides matching TRBD1. This CDR3 contains 13 residues. With V trimmed by 5 bases and J by 3 bases, 3 bases remained unmatched. The CDR3: CASSIGGHTEAFF. CDR3 nucleotide sequence: TGTGCCAGCAGTATAGGGGGCCACACTGAAGCTTTCTTT.

The V gene is TRBV3-1 (or the pseudogene TRBV3-2), the J gene TRBJ1-2, with 9 bases fitting TRBD1. V lost 5 bases, J lost 0 bases, and 4 bases stayed unmatched. The CDR3 spans 15 residues. Germline-derived CDR1 and CDR2 are LGHDT and YNNKEL (reference sequence). CDR3 sequence: CASSEQGATNYGYTF. The DNA of the CDR3 is TGTGCCAGCAGCGAACAGGGGGCGACTAACTATGGCTACACCTTC.

The chain is built from TRBV2 and TRBJ2-2; 7 bases map to TRBD2. Trimming cost V 9 bases and J 7 bases; bases outside gene matches: 20. The CDR3 contains 17 residues. Germline assignment: CDR1 SNHLY and CDR2 FYNNEI. The CDR3 region is CASHRELAVIGGGELFF. CDR3 nucleotide sequence: TGTGCCAGTCACCGTGAGCTAGCGGTCATCGGGGGCGGGGAGCTGTTTTTT. The full variable domain, with the rest looked up from reference TRBV2 and TRBJ2-2, is EPEVTQTPSHQVTQMGQEVILRCVPISNHLYFYWYRQILGQKVEFLVSFYNNEISEKSEIFDDQFSVERPDGSNFTLKIRSTKLEDSAMYFCASHRELAVIGGGELFFGEGSRLTVL.

The genes are TRBV7-3 and TRBJ1-6, with D tentatively TRBD1 (5 bases). Germline V gene sequence: CDR1 SGHTA, CDR2 FQGTGA. V was trimmed by 5 bases and J by 7 bases, leaving 12 bases between them. There are 14 residues in the CDR3. CDR3 sequence: CASSQGGQNSPLHF. CDR3 sequence (DNA): TGTGCCAGCAGCCAGGGCGGACAAAATTCACCCCTCCACTTT.

Of note for this clone: The same CDR3 can be traced to other DNA sequences in this sample. The genes are TRBV28 and TRBJ1-5; possible D gene TRBD1, 6 bases. The ends were cut back, 1 base at V and 7 bases at J, with 11 bases in the middle. Germline-derived CDR1 and CDR2 are MDHEN and SYDVKM. The CDR3 totals 14 residues. In nucleotides, the CDR3 is TGTGCCAGCAGTTTATCGGGGGGCGGCCAGCCCCAGCATTTT. As protein: CASSLSGGGQPQHF.

The sample holds a few counts of this clone. The J gene is TRBJ2-7, the V gene TRBV2; 7 bases map to TRBD2. V trimming: 8 bases; J trimming: 0 bases; junction bases outside the gene matches: 4. The germline V gene encodes CDR1 SNHLY and CDR2 FYNNEI. This CDR3 is 13 amino acids long. The CDR3 loop is CASLGDYSYEQYF. DNA for the CDR3: TGTGCCAGCCTCGGGGACTACTCCTACGAGCAGTACTTC.

V and J are TRBV28 and TRBJ2-3; D gene unclear. This CDR3 has 11 amino acids. V was pared by 7 bases and J by 2 bases, with 4 bases between. Germline CDR1 reads MDHEN; CDR2 reads SYDVKM. The CDR3: CASNITDTQYF. The CDR3 DNA reads TGTGCCAGCAACATCACAGATACGCAGTATTTT.